This note documents a single T cell receptor beta chain sequence. These data belong to a study of blood T cell repertoires in COVID-19. Study-wide context: Whether acute or convalescent, the COVID-19 samples came from the United States, Italy and Spain. The cDNA or gDNA used as material had been derived from T cells, B-cell-depleted T cells, or PBMCs.

As handled by the study authors: Amplification of reference gene primers was used by the study to estimate nucleated cell counts. Repertoires were generated with immunoSEQ multiplex PCR, while TCRdb's copy carries only in-frame clones and drops some. That table supplies the V and J calls and clone size; D and trimming were determined from the DNA. The sample lists about 80,000 clones, approximately 78% occurring once. The V segment lost 6 bases and the J segment 2 bases; nucleotides outside the gene matches: 3. The CDR3 runs to 14 residues. Germline V gene data show CDR1 as SQVTM and CDR2 as ANQGSEA.

This chain joins TRBV29-1 and TRBJ2-6; 8 bases align to TRBD1. Sequencing was carried out using peripheral blood. The clonotype was recovered from a human donor in a cohort sampled during active COVID-19. CDR3 residues: CSVGQATGANVLTF. The CDR3 region has the DNA TGCAGCGTGGGACAGGCTACTGGGGCCAACGTCCTGACTTTC.